The 16 T cell receptor beta chains below come from one sample, sequenced in a study of T-cell reconstitution after alpha-beta-depleted transplantation in children. The authors prepared the TCRbeta library with unique molecular identifiers. TCRdb passed the PCR reads through MiXCR, listing each CDR3 protein once. Among roughly 300,000 distinct CDR3 sequences listed, 10% were seen once. The material was PBMCs from the stem cell graft donor, obtained from the stem cell graft. The receptors come from a human donor who donated a stem cell graft to a child with acute lymphoblastic leukemia.

This clonotype was observed many times. This rearrangement joins TRBV5-1 to TRBJ1-2, with 7 bases lining up with TRBD1. The V segment lost 0 bases and the J segment 4 bases; nucleotides outside the gene matches: 6. Germline V lookup: CDR1 SGHRS, CDR2 YFSETQ. The CDR3 is 15 amino acids. CDR3 coding DNA: TGCGCCAGCAGCTTGGGTACAGGGGCCCGCTATGGCTACACCTTC. Its translation: CASSLGTGARYGYTF. Using reference TRBV5-1 and TRBJ1-2 for the parts outside the CDR3, the full variable domain is KAGVTQTPRYLIKTRGQQVTLSCSPISGHRSVSWYQQTPGQGLQFLFEYFSETQRNKGNFPGRFSGRQFSNSRSEMNVSTLELGDSALYLCASSLGTGARYGYTFGSGTRLTVV.

This clonotype was detected a few times. The J gene is TRBJ2-1, the V gene TRBV12-3 or TRBV12-4, with 12 bases aligning to TRBD2. J lost 7 bases, V lost 6 bases, and 7 bases had no gene match. The CDR3 runs 15 residues. CDR3 sequence (DNA): TGTGCCAGCAGACCGACTAGCGGGAGAGGGAATGAGCAGTTCTTC. Translated, it gives CASRPTSGRGNEQFF.

The CDR3 protein is CASSLRGGLAGNNYEQYF. The CDR3 bases are TGCGCCAGCAGCTTGCGGGGGGGACTAGCGGGGAATAACTACGAGCAGTACTTC. This sequence joins TRBV5-1 and TRBJ2-7; 13 bases are shared with TRBD2. This CDR3 is 18 amino acids long. The germline V gene has CDR1 SGHRS and CDR2 YFSETQ. Unmatched junction bases numbered 10, after V lost 1 base and J lost 3 bases. The full variable domain, in which reference TRBV5-1 and TRBJ2-7 provide the parts outside the CDR3, is KAGVTQTPRYLIKTRGQQVTLSCSPISGHRSVSWYQQTPGQGLQFLFEYFSETQRNKGNFPGRFSGRQFSNSRSEMNVSTLELGDSALYLCASSLRGGLAGNNYEQYFGPGTRLTVT.

V gene TRBV18 combines with J gene TRBJ1-1; D perhaps matches TRBD1 (5 bases). This CDR3 contains 13 residues. Trimming left V 1 base short and J 5 bases short, with 8 bases between. From germline, CDR1 is KGHSH and CDR2 LQKENI. The CDR3 region is CASSPQEGTEAFF. For the CDR3, the DNA is TGTGCCAGCTCACCACAAGAGGGGACTGAAGCTTTCTTT. The complete variable domain, with remaining parts taken from reference TRBV18 and TRBJ1-1, reads NAGVMQNPRHLVRRRGQEARLRCSPMKGHSHVYWYRQLPEEGLKFMVYLQKENIIDESGMPKERFSAEFPKEGPSILRIQQVVRGDSAAYFCASSPQEGTEAFFGQGTRLTVV.

This rearrangement joins TRBV6-5 to TRBJ2-5; a possible D gene is TRBD1 (7 bases). This CDR3 comprises 11 residues. The V gene's germline CDR1 is MNHEY and CDR2 SVGAGI. Trimming cost V 11 bases and J 4 bases, with 11 bases left between them. The CDR3 nucleotides are TGTGCCCGACAGGGAGGAGAGACCCAGTACTTC. Its protein product is CARQGGETQYF.

In this sample, this clonotype turned up many times. The J gene is TRBJ1-1, the V gene TRBV12-3 or TRBV12-4; D is unclear. The length of the CDR3 is 14 residues. The V end was cut by 2 bases, the J end by 1 base, with 8 bases between. The CDR3 is CASSLRQSNTEAFF. The CDR3 coding sequence is TGTGCCAGCAGTTTACGGCAGTCGAACACTGAAGCTTTCTTT.

This clonotype was seen only a few times. V and J are TRBV5-1 and TRBJ2-3; 15 bases match TRBD2. V trimming: 0 bases; J trimming: 6 bases; junction bases outside the gene matches: 5. The V gene's germline CDR1 is SGHRS and CDR2 YFSETQ. The CDR3 is 17 amino acids. CDR3 sequence: CASSLGRTSGRADTQYF. The CDR3 region has the DNA TGCGCCAGCAGCTTGGGACGGACTAGCGGGAGGGCCGATACGCAGTATTTT.

The chain couples TRBV10-3 to TRBJ2-7, with 9 bases aligning to TRBD1. J was trimmed by 0 bases and V by 3 bases; bases with no gene match: 3. The CDR3 consists of 15 residues. Germline CDR1 ENHRY, CDR2 SYGVKD. This CDR3 reads CAISDTGGFSYEQYF. Written as DNA, the CDR3 is TGTGCCATCAGTGACACAGGGGGCTTCTCCTACGAGCAGTACTTC.

The CDR3 DNA follows: TGTGCCACCAGTCCCGGAGATGGGTTGGATCAGCCCCAGCATTTT. This encodes CATSPGDGLDQPQHF. The chain links TRBV15 to TRBJ1-5; no clear D. The V gene lost 6 bases and the J gene lost 5 bases, with 17 bases spanning the gap. Germline-derived CDR1 and CDR2 are LNHNV and YYDKDF (reference sequence). The CDR3 totals 15 residues.

The chain recombines TRBV6-5 with TRBJ2-7; TRBD1 aligns across 7 bases. CDR3 length: 14 amino acids. Germline lookup yields CDR1 MNHEY and CDR2 SVGAGI. Trimming at V came to 3 bases and at J to 1 base, leaving 3 bases not matched to a gene. This chain's CDR3 is CASSYEDRSYEQYF. CDR3 DNA sequence: TGTGCCAGCAGTTATGAGGACAGGTCCTACGAGCAGTACTTC.

CDR3 residues: CSARDRAGLYEQYF. Written as DNA, the CDR3 is TGCAGTGCTAGAGATAGGGCTGGGCTCTACGAGCAGTACTTC. V and J are TRBV20-1 and TRBJ2-7, with D unresolved. Deletions cut 0 bases from V and 3 bases from J, with 12 bases between. The V gene's germline CDR1 is DFQATT and CDR2 SNEGSKA (reference sequence). The CDR3 is 14 residues long.

The chain links TRBV7-9 to TRBJ2-7; TRBD1 matches 8 bases. J was trimmed by 4 bases and V by 4 bases; bases with no gene match: 3. Germline values: CDR1 SEHNR, CDR2 FQNEAQ (reference sequence). The CDR3 contains 13 residues. CDR3 residues: CASSWGQAYEQYF. The CDR3 coding sequence is TGTGCCAGCAGCTGGGGACAGGCATACGAGCAGTACTTC.

The rearrangement links TRBV7-9 to TRBJ2-3; maybe TRBD1 (6 bases). Trimming removed 6 bases at V and 0 bases at J, with 10 bases between. Germline V gene lookup returns CDR1 SEHNR and CDR2 FQNEAQ (reference sequence). CDR3 length: 14 residues. CDR3 DNA sequence: TGTGCCAGCAGACCACAGGGTAGCACAGATACGCAGTATTTT. Its protein product is CASRPQGSTDTQYF.

This clonotype was counted only a few times. The chain has TRBV5-1 and TRBJ2-1; tentative D call: TRBD2 (5 bases). Per the germline V gene, CDR1 is SGHRS and CDR2 is YFSETQ. The length of the CDR3 is 12 residues. Trimming pared 5 bases from V and 5 bases from J, leaving 8 bases between. CDR3 sequence reads: CASRRVDNEQFF. The DNA of the CDR3 is TGCGCCAGCAGGCGGGTCGACAATGAGCAGTTCTTC.

The CDR3: CASSPAAGGKDTQYF. For the CDR3, the DNA is TGTGCCAGCAGCCCCGCGGCGGGAGGAAAGGATACGCAGTATTTT. This chain joins TRBV4-2 and TRBJ2-3; TRBD2 agrees at 8 bases. Trimming at V came to 4 bases and at J to 6 bases, leaving 9 bases not matched to a gene. The CDR3 covers 15 residues. In germline, CDR1 is LGHNA, CDR2 YNFKEQ.

This clonotype was recorded a few times. The V gene is TRBV6-2 or TRBV6-3, the J gene TRBJ1-5; no definite D call. V gave up 2 bases and J gave up 2 bases, with 4 bases separating them. Germline values: CDR1 MNHEY, CDR2 SVGEGT. The length of the CDR3 is 13 residues. This chain's CDR3 is CASSYTGNQPQHF. DNA of the CDR3: TGTGCCAGCAGTTACACTGGCAATCAGCCCCAGCATTTT.